Each of the 19 T cell receptor beta chains below was sequenced from the same sample in a study of blood T cell repertoires in COVID-19. TCRdb keeps only in-frame clones here, not all; method: immunoSEQ multiplex PCR. The sample holds about 82,000 clones, 80% seen once. The source material was peripheral blood. These receptors were obtained from a woman aged 40 to 55 with active or convalescent COVID-19.

The gene calls are TRBV5-8 and TRBJ1-2, with 7 bases that match TRBD1. The germline CDR1 and CDR2 sequences are SGHTS and YDEGEE. The CDR3 runs 12 residues. Losses at the gene ends were 9 bases for V and 4 bases for J; bases not matched to a gene: 6. This CDR3 reads CATEGQTYGYTF. Written as DNA, the CDR3 is TGTGCCACCGAGGGACAGACCTATGGCTACACCTTC.

This clone is a singleton in its sample. The rearrangement links TRBV28 to TRBJ1-1; TRBD1 aligns across 10 bases. CDR3 length: 16 amino acids. V lost 6 bases and J lost 2; bases outside the gene matches: 9. The germline V gene has CDR1 MDHEN and CDR2 SYDVKM. The chain's CDR3 is CASRPPGQGINTEAFF. The CDR3 region has the DNA TGTGCCAGCAGGCCTCCGGGACAGGGGATAAACACTGAAGCTTTCTTT.

Regarding this clone: The sample contains more than one DNA sequence encoding this CDR3. The V and J genes are TRBV10-3 and TRBJ2-2; 14 nucleotides line up with TRBD2. Per the germline V gene, CDR1 is ENHRY and CDR2 is SYGVKD. This CDR3 is built from 16 residues. J lost 5 bases, V lost 2 bases, and 1 base had no gene match. CDR3 sequence reads: CAISERLAGGTGELFF. CDR3 in DNA: TGTGCCATCAGTGAGAGACTAGCGGGGGGGACCGGGGAGCTGTTTTTT.

This CDR3 is CASSSTSDTQYF. The CDR3 DNA reads as TGTGCCAGCAGCTCCACTTCAGATACGCAGTATTTT. The V gene is TRBV5-5, the J gene TRBJ2-3; D is uncertain. Germline V CDR1 and CDR2: SGHKS, YYEKEE (reference sequence). This CDR3 region has 12 residues. The V end was cut by 3 bases, the J end by 4 bases, with 6 bases between.

CDR3: CATTGGNQPQHF. CDR3 DNA sequence: TGTGCCACTACAGGGGGCAATCAGCCCCAGCATTTT. This chain uses TRBV28 with TRBJ1-5, with 7 bases that match TRBD1. The CDR3 consists of 12 residues. The V gene's germline CDR1 is MDHEN and CDR2 SYDVKM. J gave up 2 bases and V 10 bases, and 2 bases lay outside the gene matches.

V is TRBV18 and J is TRBJ2-2; 10 bases align to TRBD1. The length of the CDR3 is 16 residues. Trimming took 0 bases from V and 2 from J; bases not matched to a gene: 0. Per germline, CDR1 KGHSH and CDR2 LQKENI. In DNA form, the CDR3 reads TGTGCCAGCTCACCACCGACAGGGGGCAACACCGGGGAGCTGTTTTTT. It specifies CASSPPTGGNTGELFF.

The chain couples TRBV18 to TRBJ2-7, with D unresolved. The CDR3 is 12 amino acids. Looked up from germline, CDR1 is KGHSH and CDR2 is LQKENI. Deletions cut 3 bases from V and 0 bases from J, with 3 bases between. The CDR3 sequence is CASSPSSYEQYF. The CDR3 DNA reads TGTGCCAGCTCACCGAGCTCCTACGAGCAGTACTTC.

J is TRBJ1-6 and V is TRBV6-5, with D unclear. The CDR3 consists of 13 residues. The V gene lost 5 bases and the J gene lost 10 bases, with 12 bases spanning the gap. Germline CDR1 reads MNHEY; CDR2 reads SVGAGI. The CDR3, as DNA: TGTGCCAGCAGTACCTCGACGGGGTCACCCCTCCACTTT. Its translation is CASSTSTGSPLHF.

The chain couples TRBV18 to TRBJ1-1; the match to TRBD1 covers 8 bases. CDR3 length equals 13 residues. The germline gives CDR1 KGHSH, CDR2 LQKENI. V was clipped by 6 bases and J by 4 bases; unmatched bases: 4. The CDR3 here is CASSQGALTEAFF. Written as DNA, the CDR3 is TGTGCCAGCTCCCAGGGGGCGCTCACTGAAGCTTTCTTT.

The chain has TRBV2 and TRBJ1-6; 7 bases align to TRBD1. Germline V gives CDR1 SNHLY, CDR2 FYNNEI. This CDR3 has 15 amino acids. V lost 0 bases to trimming and J lost 13 bases; unmatched junction nucleotides: 9. CDR3 sequence (DNA): TGTGCCAGCAGTGAAGCTCGGGACAGCCAGAACCCCCTCCACTTT. Protein sequence: CASSEARDSQNPLHF.

V and J are TRBV21-1 and TRBJ2-7; the listed D gene, TRBD1, was not tested against the DNA. TRBV21-1 is an annotated pseudogene. CDR3 size: 15 residues. This CDR3 is CASSLIGDRLYEQYF. CDR3 in DNA: TGTGCCAGCAGCCTCATCGGGGACAGGCTCTACGAGCAGTACTTC.

This clone was detected once. The V and J genes are TRBV6-6 and TRBJ1-1; TRBD1 might be the D (5 bases). Germline-derived CDR1 and CDR2 are MNHNY and SVGAGI (reference sequence). The ends were cut back, 8 bases at V and 4 bases at J, with 8 bases in the middle. This CDR3 is 11 amino acids long. The CDR3 loop is CASRGGTEAFF. DNA for the CDR3: TGTGCCAGCCGCGGGGGCACTGAAGCTTTCTTT.

This sequence joins TRBV19 and TRBJ2-7; D remains ambiguous. Trimming stripped 3 bases from V and 2 bases from J, with 14 bases between. In germline, CDR1 is LNHDA, CDR2 SQIVND (reference sequence). This CDR3 comprises 15 residues. CDR3 DNA: TGTGCCAGTAGTATCGTACTTGGCGGCGCCTACGAGCAGTACTTC. This translates into CASSIVLGGAYEQYF.

The chain has TRBV7-9 and TRBJ1-1, with TRBD1 matching 8 bases. CDR1 and CDR2 from the germline V gene are SEHNR and FQNEAQ (reference sequence). The CDR3 sequence is 17 residues long. V shed 2 bases and J 0 bases; nucleotides not matched to a gene: 8. CDR3 nucleotide sequence: TGTGCCAGCAGCTTAATGGGGGACAGGCATATGAACACTGAAGCTTTCTTT. This sequence encodes CASSLMGDRHMNTEAFF.

The rearrangement joins TRBV5-8 to TRBJ2-1, with D possibly matching TRBD1 (6 bases). CDR3 length equals 15 residues. CDR1 and CDR2 (germline): SGHTS, YDEGEE. Trimming took off 0 bases at V and 4 bases at J, with 11 bases between the two ends. CDR3 residues: CASSLEQGEYNEQFF. The CDR3 DNA sequence: TGTGCCAGCAGCTTGGAACAGGGAGAGTACAATGAGCAGTTCTTC. Full variable domain (rest looked up from reference TRBV5-8 and TRBJ2-1): EAGVTQSPTHLIKTRGQQATLRCSPISGHTSVYWYQQALGLGLQFLLWYDEGEERNRGNFPPRFSGRQFPNYSSELNVNALELEDSALYLCASSLEQGEYNEQFFGPGTRLTVL.

The CDR3 nucleotides are TGTGCCAGCAGCCAACTAAACCCCCGTGCCCTACTCTCTGGGGCCAACGTCCTGACTTTC. As protein: CASSQLNPRALLSGANVLTF. The chain uses TRBV14 and TRBJ2-6; D gene uncertain. The CDR3 has 20 residues. V lost 2 bases to trimming and J lost 0 bases, with 20 bases between them. Germline V CDR1 and CDR2: SGHDN, FVKESK.

V usage is TRBV20-1 and J usage is TRBJ2-4; weak D call: TRBD2 (6 bases). The germline V and J ends were trimmed by 3 bases and 8 bases, with 11 bases remaining between them. CDR3 length: 12 amino acids. Germline V gene data show CDR1 as DFQATT and CDR2 as SNEGSKA (reference sequence). CDR3: CSASDGSHIQYF. CDR3 sequence (DNA): TGCAGTGCTAGTGACGGGAGTCACATTCAGTACTTC.

The chain employs TRBV29-1 and TRBJ2-6; 8 nucleotides align to TRBD1. Germline V lookup: CDR1 SQVTM, CDR2 ANQGSEA. V lost 5 bases to trimming and J lost 0 bases; unmatched junction nucleotides: 9. The CDR3 length is 17 residues. This chain's CDR3 is CSVLLTGVGSGANVLTF. DNA for the CDR3: TGCAGCGTTCTGCTGACAGGGGTCGGCTCTGGGGCCAACGTCCTGACTTTC. The full variable domain, with the rest looked up from reference TRBV29-1 and TRBJ2-6, is SAVISQKPSRDICQRGTSLTIQCQVDSQVTMMFWYRQQPGQSLTLIATANQGSEATYESGFVIDKFPISRPNLTFSTLTVSNMSPEDSSIYLCSVLLTGVGSGANVLTFGAGSRLTVL.

The chain links TRBV5-6 to TRBJ1-6; possible D gene TRBD1, 6 bases. Trimming cost V 0 bases and J 7 bases, with 11 bases left between them. CDR1 and CDR2 from the germline V gene are SGHDT and YYEEEE. CDR3 length equals 15 residues. The CDR3 nucleotides read TGTGCCAGCAGCTTGGGGGCACAGGGCAATTCACCCCTCCACTTT. Amino acids: CASSLGAQGNSPLHF.